The 23 T cell receptor beta chains below all came from one sample that was sequenced in a study of blood T cells in healthy people across ages. Then a second PCR, running about 6 to 12 cycles, was carried out with a sample-barcoded 5' primer and a J-beta primer mix. TCRdb called the 5' RACE reads again in MiXCR, with one record for every CDR3 protein. This table has 700,000 or so distinct CDR3 sequences, 22% appearing once. Sample: blood. The receptors were gathered from a man between 65 and 80 years old in good health.

V and J are TRBV12-3 or TRBV12-4 and TRBJ1-3; D gene ambiguous. Trimming shortened V by 11 bases and J by 2 bases, and 7 bases separated the two germline ends. The CDR3 contains 11 residues. CDR3 sequence: CAGGAGNTIYF. CDR3 sequence (DNA): TGTGCCGGCGGAGCTGGAAACACCATATATTTT.

The J gene is TRBJ2-5, the V gene TRBV24-1, with a possible D match to TRBD2 (6 bases). The end of the DNA is better explained by TRBJ2-1, so the J call may be wrong. The CDR3 contains 15 residues. Per germline, CDR1 KGHDR and CDR2 SFDVKD. The CDR3 DNA follows: TGTGCCACCAGTGAATACGGGACTCCTTACAATGAGCAGTTCTTC. This encodes CATSEYGTPYNEQFF.

This clonotype was seen more than once but under ten times. The chain joins TRBV30 to TRBJ1-2; D gene uncertain. The germline gives CDR1 GTSNPN, CDR2 SVGIG (reference sequence). This CDR3 region has 14 residues. Between the trimmed V and J ends, which lost 6 bases and 4 bases, there was a span of 18 bases. As DNA, the CDR3 is TGTGCCTGTCATTCGGTTCCCTCGGGCTATGGCTACACCTTC. Translation gives CACHSVPSGYGYTF.

V and J are TRBV14 and TRBJ2-7; 11 bases align to TRBD1. V lost 3 bases and J lost 7; bases outside the gene matches: 8. This CDR3 spans 15 amino acids. The germline V gene encodes CDR1 SGHDN and CDR2 FVKESK. The CDR3 region has the DNA TGTGCCAGCAGCCATACTTGGACAGGGGGCGGAGAGCAGTACTTC. Translated, it gives CASSHTWTGGGEQYF.

The chain joins TRBV12-5 to TRBJ2-5, with D perhaps matching TRBD1 or TRBD2 (6 bases each). The DNA end lines up better with TRBJ2-1; the J call may be wrong. The CDR3 runs 13 residues. The V gene's germline CDR1 is LGHNT and CDR2 FRNRAP. The CDR3 sequence is CASLGGPVNEQFF. The CDR3, as DNA: TGTGCTAGTCTGGGGGGCCCTGTCAATGAGCAGTTCTTC.

The table lists this clonotype with a few counts. One junction end disagrees with the germline gene, perhaps due to a read error. The chain carries TRBV6-5 and TRBJ2-7; a possible D gene is TRBD1 (7 bases). The length of the CDR3 is 13 residues. In germline, CDR1 is MNHEY, CDR2 SVGAGI. Here the CDR3 reads CARSPGGGHEQCF. CDR3 nucleotides: TGTGCCAGGTCTCCAGGGGGAGGCCACGAGCAGTGCTTC.

The rearrangement links TRBV12-3 or TRBV12-4 to TRBJ2-5; 10 nucleotides agree with TRBD2. There are 18 residues in the CDR3. The ends lost 6 bases at V and 2 bases at J; junction bases unmatched: 15. In DNA form, the CDR3 reads TGTGCCAGCAGGAAGGACCGGGAGATACTAGCGGGACAAGAGACCCAGTACTTC. It translates to CASRKDREILAGQETQYF.

This clonotype has only a few counts. J is TRBJ1-2 and V is TRBV6-2 or TRBV6-3; tentative D call: TRBD1 (6 bases). The germline CDR1 and CDR2 sequences are MNHEY and SVGEGT. This CDR3 has 14 amino acids. Trimming took 5 bases from V and 2 from J, leaving 12 bases between them. The CDR3 reads CASSDWTENYGYTF. DNA of the CDR3: TGTGCCAGCAGTGACTGGACAGAGAACTATGGCTACACCTTC.

The rearrangement uses TRBV20-1 and TRBJ2-5, with TRBD2 matching 7 bases. V lost 5 bases, J lost 7 bases, and 7 bases stayed unmatched. CDR3 length: 12 residues. Looked up from germline, CDR1 is DFQATT and CDR2 is SNEGSKA (reference sequence). The CDR3 loop reads CSAGGGSRTQYF. The CDR3, as DNA: TGCAGTGCTGGGGGAGGGTCTCGGACCCAGTACTTC.

This clonotype came up many times. The rearrangement joins TRBV7-8 to TRBJ2-7; 8 nucleotides match TRBD1. The CDR3 sequence is 14 residues long. The J segment lost 5 bases and the V segment lost 2 bases, leaving 5 bases of the junction unmatched. Germline V gene lookup returns CDR1 SGHVS and CDR2 FQNEAQ. CDR3 loop: CASSLSGQGHEQYV. The CDR3 nucleotides are TGTGCCAGCAGCTTATCCGGACAGGGCCACGAGCAGTACGTC.

The table lists this clonotype with a few counts. The rearrangement uses TRBV28 and TRBJ2-3; TRBD2 agrees at 13 bases. The CDR3 covers 16 residues. Germline CDR1 is MDHEN and CDR2 is SYDVKM. J was trimmed by 6 bases and V by 7 bases; bases with no gene match: 10. The CDR3 region has the DNA TGTGCCAGCATCACAGGCACTAGCGGGGGGGTGGATACGCAGTATTTT. Protein sequence: CASITGTSGGVDTQYF.

J is TRBJ1-3 and V is TRBV9; TRBD1 is a possible D gene (5 bases). CDR3 length: 15 residues. Germline V CDR1 and CDR2: SGDLS, YYNGEE. Trimming cost V 0 bases and J 2 bases, with 9 bases left between them. CDR3 nucleotides: TGTGCCAGCAGCGTAGATGGACAACCTGGAAACACCATATATTTT. Its translation is CASSVDGQPGNTIYF.

This chain uses TRBV20-1 with TRBJ2-1; 11 bases align to TRBD2. The CDR3 loop spans 15 amino acids. Germline V lookup: CDR1 DFQATT, CDR2 SNEGSKA (reference sequence). The trim removed 0 bases at V and 7 bases at J, leaving 5 bases unmatched. The CDR3 region is CSARDGVAGGNEQFF. CDR3 DNA sequence: TGCAGTGCTAGAGATGGAGTAGCGGGGGGGAATGAGCAGTTCTTC.

The chain has TRBV2 and TRBJ2-7; possible D gene TRBD1, 7 bases. From germline, CDR1 is SNHLY and CDR2 FYNNEI. The CDR3 covers 18 residues. V was pared by 7 bases and J by 2 bases, with 27 bases between. The CDR3 loop is CASIGGTAKTKKAYEQYF. CDR3 in DNA: TGTGCCAGCATTGGGGGGACAGCAAAAACCAAAAAAGCCTACGAGCAGTACTTC.

The chain combines TRBV28 with TRBJ2-1, with no clear D. V was trimmed by 4 bases and J by 12 bases, leaving 10 bases between them. The CDR3 runs to 11 residues. The V gene's germline CDR1 is MDHEN and CDR2 SYDVKM. CDR3 nucleotides: TGTGCCAGCAGTTCCCGGTCTTGGCAGTTCTTC. This encodes CASSSRSWQFF.

This clonotype was seen more than once but under ten times. The chain recombines TRBV7-9 with TRBJ1-2; D call uncertain. This CDR3 region has 15 residues. The V gene's germline CDR1 is SEHNR and CDR2 FQNEAQ (reference sequence). The V gene lost 1 base and the J gene lost 1 base, with 10 bases spanning the gap. CDR3 DNA sequence: TGTGCCAGCAGCTTAGGGTTCGTCAGTAACTATGGCTACACCTTC. Its protein product is CASSLGFVSNYGYTF.

The rearrangement joins TRBV7-3 to TRBJ2-3, with TRBD1 matching over 8 bases. The CDR3 has 15 amino acids. Germline CDR1 reads SGHTA; CDR2 reads FQGTGA. After removal of 4 bases from V and 0 bases from J, the junction contained 3 bases not matched to a gene. The CDR3 here is CASSSTGDSTDTQYF. For the CDR3, the DNA is TGTGCCAGCAGCTCGACAGGGGACAGCACAGATACGCAGTATTTT.

The chain is built from TRBV12-3 or TRBV12-4 and TRBJ2-3; TRBD1 is a possible D gene (6 bases). Trimming took 7 bases from V and 6 from J, leaving 20 bases between them. The CDR3 has 15 amino acids. CDR3 in amino acids: CASTLQGSLGDTQYF. CDR3 bases: TGTGCCAGCACCCTACAGGGCAGCCTAGGCGATACGCAGTATTTT.

This clonotype was seen ten or more times. The chain uses TRBV20-1 and TRBJ2-3, with 12 bases identical to TRBD2. V lost 1 base and J lost 2; bases outside the gene matches: 7. Germline V gives CDR1 DFQATT, CDR2 SNEGSKA (reference sequence). The CDR3 is 17 residues long. CDR3 region: CSARGSLAGGYTDTQYF. Here the CDR3 DNA reads TGCAGTGCTAGAGGAAGCCTAGCGGGGGGGTACACAGATACGCAGTATTTT.

The chain employs TRBV11-2 and TRBJ2-1; the match to TRBD2 covers 7 bases. With 6 bases clipped from V and 4 bases from J, the junction kept 9 bases outside the gene matches. This CDR3 is built from 15 residues. Germline V gene lookup returns CDR1 SGHAT and CDR2 FQNNGV. DNA of the CDR3: TGTGCCAGCAGTCCAAACGGGGGAGGGTACAATGAGCAGTTCTTC. It codes for CASSPNGGGYNEQFF.

With regard to this clonotype: The germline gene is not matched at one end of the junction; a read error may be the cause. This chain connects TRBV7-6 to TRBJ2-1, with 8 bases that match TRBD1. This CDR3 contains 15 residues. CDR1 and CDR2 from the germline V gene are SGHVS and FNYEAQ. CDR3 in DNA: TGTGCCAGCAACTTACAGGGGGTTGGGAGTTATGAGCAGTTCTTC. It encodes CASNLQGVGSYEQFF.

The genes are TRBV5-1 and TRBJ1-1; maybe TRBD1 (5 bases). Germline V gives CDR1 SGHRS, CDR2 YFSETQ. The CDR3 extends over 15 amino acids. Trimming left V 6 bases short and J 5 bases short, with 20 bases between. The CDR3 protein is CASTNWGNLGTEAFF. The CDR3 bases are TGCGCCAGCACCAATTGGGGGAATCTGGGAACTGAAGCTTTCTTT.

This clonotype was counted between two and nine times. CDR3 DNA sequence: TGTGCCAGCGTTCGGAGGGGTAATCAGGGCACTGAAGCTTTCTTT. Amino acid sequence: CASVRRGNQGTEAFF. V usage is TRBV6-2 or TRBV6-3 and J usage is TRBJ1-1; tentative D call: TRBD1 (5 bases). The V end was cut by 8 bases, the J end by 4 bases, with 20 bases between. Per the germline V gene, CDR1 is MNHEY and CDR2 is SVGEGT. The CDR3 has 15 residues.